These 7 T cell receptor beta chains share one sample of origin, sequenced in a study of shared clonotypes between healthy human individuals. Naive CD8 populations comprised CD45RO-negative cells positively selected for CCR7, excluding terminally differentiated effector memory CD45RA+ cells. Assay used: immunoSEQ multiplex PCR; TCRdb lists only in-frame clones, some missing. Of some 580,000 clones listed, 98% are singletons. The sample was naive CD8+ T cells sorted from blood. The receptors shown here come from a man under 40 in good health.

The V call is TRBV27, the J call TRBJ2-7, with TRBD2 matching over 9 bases. Per germline, CDR1 MNHEY and CDR2 SMNVEV (reference sequence). This CDR3 comprises 16 residues. J gave up 3 bases and V 5 bases, and 11 bases lay outside the gene matches. CDR3: CASSPSPSGIGYEQYF. CDR3 bases: TGTGCCAGCAGTCCCTCGCCTAGCGGGATAGGCTACGAGCAGTACTTC.

The V call is TRBV19, the J call TRBJ2-4; D is possibly TRBD1 (6 bases). The V and J ends lost 5 bases and 0 bases respectively, with 23 bases between them. Germline assignment: CDR1 LNHDA and CDR2 SQIVND (reference sequence). The length of the CDR3 is 19 residues. The CDR3 is CASSRVPGQIVLAKNIQYF. CDR3 nucleotide sequence: TGTGCCAGTAGTCGAGTGCCGGGACAAATCGTACTAGCCAAAAACATTCAGTACTTC.

The rearrangement links TRBV9 to TRBJ2-1; tentative D call: TRBD2 (5 bases). The CDR3 contains 15 residues. CDR1 and CDR2 (germline): SGDLS, YYNGEE. V was clipped by 4 bases and J by 4 bases, with 15 bases between them. In DNA, the CDR3 is TGTGCCAGCAGCCCCCGTAGACTACAATACAATGAGCAGTTCTTC. Protein sequence: CASSPRRLQYNEQFF.

With respect to this clone: Other DNA sequences within the sample encode an identical CDR3. The chain couples TRBV6-6 to TRBJ1-2; no reliable D call. The germline CDR1 and CDR2 sequences are MNHNY and SVGAGI (reference sequence). V gave up 5 bases and J gave up 5 bases, with 9 bases separating them. The CDR3 loop spans 12 amino acids. The CDR3 bases are TGTGCCAGCAGTCCGACGGGTTATGGCTACACCTTC. Its protein product is CASSPTGYGYTF.

This rearrangement joins TRBV7-2 to TRBJ2-7; D is uncertain. Trimming left V 1 base short and J 7 bases short, with 14 bases between. Germline CDR1 reads SGHTA; CDR2 reads FQGNSA. The CDR3 covers 14 residues. CDR3 region: CASSLGARPDEQYF. The DNA of the CDR3 is TGTGCCAGCAGCTTAGGAGCCAGGCCAGATGAGCAGTACTTC.

The V call is TRBV7-8, the J call TRBJ1-4; tentative D call: TRBD1 (6 bases). The length of the CDR3 is 15 residues. Trimming removed 4 bases at V and 8 bases at J, with 17 bases between. Germline V lookup: CDR1 SGHVS, CDR2 FQNEAQ. In DNA form, the CDR3 reads TGTGCCAGCAGCTCCGTTCCAGGGGAAGGAGAAAAACTGTTTTTT. Residues: CASSSVPGEGEKLFF. Supplemented by reference TRBV7-8 and TRBJ1-4, the full variable domain reads GAGVSQSPRYKVAKRGQDVALRCDPISGHVSLFWYQQALGQGPEFLTYFQNEAQLDKSGLPSDRFFAERPEGSVSTLKIQRTQQEDSAVYLCASSSVPGEGEKLFFGSGTQLSVL.

The CDR3: CASRLTSGWDEQFF. CDR3 nucleotides: TGTGCCAGCAGGCTGACTAGCGGGTGGGATGAGCAGTTCTTC. This chain connects TRBV28 to TRBJ2-1, with 10 bases matching TRBD2. Germline V CDR1 and CDR2: MDHEN, SYDVKM. The CDR3 sequence is 14 residues long. Trimming cost V 6 bases and J 8 bases; bases outside gene matches: 7.